The rows below give T cell receptor beta chains drawn from one sample of a study of shared clonotypes between healthy human individuals. Clones were read by immunoSEQ multiplex PCR, and TCRdb kept only the in-frame ones, dropping some. The sample holds some 2,500,000 clones, less than 95% seen once. The sequencing input was naive CD4+ T cells from PBMCs. The receptors stem from a man younger than 35 in good health. Some clones in this sample may be carry-over from other donors' samples. Each CDR3 is given with its conserved first and last residue. The D gene is left open where the match is weak. Clone size is stated in some rows and not others, as once, few, many or a class when expanded.

j_call: TRBJ2-7; clone_size: -; d_call: TRBD1; v_call: TRBV7-6; cdr3_aa: CASSLEGAVLSVSEQYF; cdr3_nt: TGTGCCAGCAGCTTAGAGGGGGCGGTGCTTTCCGTATCCGAGCAGTACTTC
j_call: TRBJ1-1; clone_size: few; d_call: TRBD1; v_call: TRBV29-1; cdr3_aa: CSVERTGTANTEAFF; cdr3_nt: TGCAGCGTTGAACGTACCGGGACAGCGAACACTGAAGCTTTCTTT
j_call: TRBJ1-2; clone_size: -; d_call: TRBD1; v_call: TRBV11-2; cdr3_aa: CASSPTDRGRGGYTF; cdr3_nt: TGTGCCAGCAGCCCTACGGACAGGGGGCGGGGTGGCTACACCTTC
j_call: TRBJ2-3; clone_size: once; d_call: -; v_call: TRBV7-6; cdr3_aa: CASSLQASTDTQYF; cdr3_nt: TGTGCCAGCAGCTTACAAGCTAGCACAGATACGCAGTATTTT
j_call: TRBJ1-1; clone_size: once; d_call: -; v_call: TRBV7-9; cdr3_aa: CASSLEFSSMNTEAFF; cdr3_nt: TGTGCCAGCAGCTTAGAGTTCTCGAGTATGAACACTGAAGCTTTCTTT
j_call: TRBJ2-7; clone_size: -; d_call: TRBD2; v_call: TRBV6-5; cdr3_aa: CASSLGTKGNEQYF; cdr3_nt: TGTGCCAGCTCCTTGGGGACTAAGGGAAACGAGCAGTACTTC
j_call: TRBJ1-1; clone_size: -; d_call: -; v_call: TRBV18; cdr3_aa: CASSPKEGNTEAFF; cdr3_nt: TGTGCCAGCTCACCTAAAGAAGGGAACACTGAAGCTTTCTTT
j_call: TRBJ2-7; clone_size: -; d_call: TRBD1; v_call: TRBV5-1; cdr3_aa: CASSAGQGRVEQYF; cdr3_nt: TGCGCCAGCAGCGCAGGACAGGGTCGGGTCGAGCAGTACTTC
j_call: TRBJ2-7; clone_size: -; d_call: TRBD1; v_call: TRBV11-2; cdr3_aa: CASSLAPGGEQYF; cdr3_nt: TGTGCCAGCAGCTTAGCTCCAGGGGGCGAGCAGTACTTC
j_call: TRBJ2-7; clone_size: -; d_call: -; v_call: TRBV7-2; cdr3_aa: CASSLEGGAEQYF; cdr3_nt: TGTGCCAGCAGCTTAGAGGGGGGAGCCGAGCAGTACTTC
j_call: TRBJ1-3; clone_size: -; d_call: -; v_call: TRBV4-3; cdr3_aa: CASSHGTANTIYF; cdr3_nt: TGCGCCAGCAGCCACGGTACAGCAAACACCATATATTTT
j_call: TRBJ2-5; clone_size: -; d_call: -; v_call: TRBV18; cdr3_aa: CASSQARAVGETQYF; cdr3_nt: TGTGCCAGCTCTCAAGCTAGGGCGGTGGGAGAGACCCAGTACTTC
j_call: TRBJ1-4; clone_size: -; d_call: TRBD1; v_call: TRBV4-1; cdr3_aa: CASSQDRTGTATNEKLFF; cdr3_nt: TGCGCCAGCAGCCAGGACCGGACAGGGACTGCAACTAATGAAAAACTGTTTTTT
j_call: TRBJ1-3; clone_size: -; d_call: TRBD1; v_call: TRBV6-5; cdr3_aa: CASSYNRGSAGNTIYF; cdr3_nt: TGTGCCAGCAGTTACAACAGGGGATCGGCTGGAAACACCATATATTTT
j_call: TRBJ2-2; clone_size: -; d_call: TRBD1; v_call: TRBV5-1; cdr3_aa: CASSYGTAYTGELFF; cdr3_nt: TGCGCCAGCAGCTACGGGACAGCCTACACCGGGGAGCTGTTTTTT
j_call: TRBJ2-3; clone_size: -; d_call: -; v_call: TRBV5-1; cdr3_aa: CASSLGSPRDTQYF; cdr3_nt: TGCGCCAGCAGCTTGGGTTCCCCGAGAGATACGCAGTATTTT
j_call: TRBJ1-5; clone_size: -; d_call: -; v_call: TRBV27; cdr3_aa: CASSPVGNQPQHF; cdr3_nt: TGTGCCAGCAGTCCCGTTGGCAATCAGCCCCAGCATTTT
j_call: TRBJ2-5; clone_size: -; d_call: -; v_call: TRBV11-2; cdr3_aa: CASSLTRETQYF; cdr3_nt: TGTGCCAGCAGCCTCACCCGAGAGACCCAGTACTTC
j_call: TRBJ2-7; clone_size: -; d_call: -; v_call: TRBV28; cdr3_aa: CASSPHRGALTYEQYF; cdr3_nt: TGTGCCAGCAGTCCTCATAGAGGTGCTTTAACCTACGAGCAGTACTTC
j_call: TRBJ2-2; clone_size: -; d_call: TRBD1; v_call: TRBV28; cdr3_aa: CASSIIGTDTGELFF; cdr3_nt: TGTGCCAGCAGTATAATCGGGACAGACACCGGGGAGCTGTTTTTT
j_call: TRBJ2-4; clone_size: -; d_call: -; v_call: TRBV7-3; cdr3_aa: CASSLTRDSPAIQYF; cdr3_nt: TGTGCCAGCAGCCTGACCCGCGATAGCCCGGCCATTCAGTACTTC
j_call: TRBJ2-1; clone_size: once; d_call: TRBD2; v_call: TRBV7-2; cdr3_aa: CASSLISGSYEQFF; cdr3_nt: TGTGCCAGCAGCTTAATTAGCGGGAGCTATGAGCAGTTCTTC
j_call: TRBJ2-7; clone_size: -; d_call: TRBD1; v_call: TRBV2; cdr3_aa: CASSPPSGTGVSKQYF; cdr3_nt: TGTGCCAGCAGTCCCCCTTCCGGGACAGGGGTTTCTAAGCAGTACTTC
j_call: TRBJ1-2; clone_size: -; d_call: -; v_call: TRBV7-9; cdr3_aa: CASSLVSPSNYGYTF; cdr3_nt: TGTGCCAGCAGCTTAGTGTCCCCAAGTAACTATGGCTACACCTTC
j_call: TRBJ1-5; clone_size: -; d_call: TRBD1; v_call: TRBV7-2; cdr3_aa: CASSWTGSYSNQPQHF; cdr3_nt: TGTGCCAGCAGCTGGACAGGGTCTTATAGCAATCAGCCCCAGCATTTT
j_call: TRBJ1-2; clone_size: once; d_call: -; v_call: TRBV7-2; cdr3_aa: CASSLRGDGYGYTF; cdr3_nt: TGTGCCAGCAGCTTAAGAGGGGACGGCTATGGCTACACCTTC
j_call: TRBJ2-2; clone_size: -; d_call: -; v_call: TRBV6-1; cdr3_aa: CASSEGGRANWYTGELFF; cdr3_nt: TGTGCCAGCAGTGAAGGGGGCAGGGCAAATTGGTATACCGGGGAGCTGTTTTTT
j_call: TRBJ2-7; clone_size: -; d_call: -; v_call: TRBV5-4; cdr3_aa: CASSLRTVSYEQYF; cdr3_nt: TGTGCCAGCAGCTTGAGAACGGTCTCCTACGAGCAGTACTTC
j_call: TRBJ2-1; clone_size: -; d_call: TRBD2; v_call: TRBV5-4; cdr3_aa: CASSHSRTGTSGLDEQFF; cdr3_nt: TGTGCCAGCAGCCATTCCAGGACAGGGACTAGCGGGTTGGATGAGCAGTTCTTC
j_call: TRBJ1-2; clone_size: once; d_call: -; v_call: TRBV27; cdr3_aa: CASSLQGYYGYTF; cdr3_nt: TGTGCCAGCAGTTTACAGGGCTATTATGGCTACACCTTC
j_call: TRBJ2-6; clone_size: -; d_call: -; v_call: TRBV19; cdr3_aa: CASSNPSLSGANVLTF; cdr3_nt: TGTGCCAGTAGTAACCCCAGTCTCTCTGGGGCCAACGTCCTGACTTTC
j_call: TRBJ1-4; clone_size: few; d_call: TRBD1; v_call: TRBV5-6; cdr3_aa: CASSWEIRGTVSF; cdr3_nt: TGTGCCAGCAGCTGGGAAATCCGCGGGACAGTATCTTTT
j_call: TRBJ2-5; clone_size: once; d_call: -; v_call: TRBV6-5; cdr3_aa: CASSRLPEGETQYF; cdr3_nt: TGTGCCAGCAGTCGCCTTCCGGAGGGAGAGACCCAGTACTTC
j_call: TRBJ2-7; clone_size: -; d_call: -; v_call: TRBV7-8; cdr3_aa: CASSLAPLDYEQYF; cdr3_nt: TGTGCCAGCAGCTTAGCCCCCCTAGACTACGAGCAGTACTTC
j_call: TRBJ1-4; clone_size: once; d_call: TRBD1; v_call: TRBV28; cdr3_aa: CASSAGGATNEKLFF; cdr3_nt: TGTGCCAGCAGTGCAGGGGGAGCAACTAATGAAAAACTGTTTTTT
j_call: TRBJ2-3; clone_size: -; d_call: TRBD2; v_call: TRBV2; cdr3_aa: CASTLTSFADTQYF; cdr3_nt: TGTGCCAGCACCCTGACTAGCTTCGCAGATACGCAGTATTTT
j_call: TRBJ1-1; clone_size: -; d_call: -; v_call: TRBV21-1; cdr3_aa: CASSQLRPHPEAFF; cdr3_nt: TGTGCCAGCAGCCAACTTAGGCCGCATCCTGAAGCTTTCTTT
j_call: TRBJ2-1; clone_size: -; d_call: TRBD2; v_call: TRBV13; cdr3_aa: CASSKGLAGEDEQFF; cdr3_nt: TGTGCCAGCAGCAAGGGACTAGCGGGAGAGGATGAGCAGTTCTTC
j_call: TRBJ2-1; clone_size: -; d_call: TRBD2; v_call: TRBV7-9; cdr3_aa: CASSTLAGGKNNEQFF; cdr3_nt: TGTGCCAGCAGCACACTAGCGGGAGGCAAAAACAATGAGCAGTTCTTC
j_call: TRBJ2-3; clone_size: -; d_call: -; v_call: TRBV9; cdr3_aa: CASSPRVRVGADTQYF; cdr3_nt: TGTGCCAGCAGCCCGCGAGTACGTGTTGGCGCAGATACGCAGTATTTT
j_call: TRBJ2-7; clone_size: -; d_call: TRBD2; v_call: TRBV19; cdr3_aa: CASSIQLAGARGEQYF; cdr3_nt: TGTGCCAGTAGTATCCAACTAGCGGGGGCCCGCGGCGAGCAGTACTTC
j_call: TRBJ2-5; clone_size: -; d_call: TRBD1; v_call: TRBV7-9; cdr3_aa: CASSPGQGLETQYF; cdr3_nt: TGTGCCAGCAGCCCGGGACAGGGCCTAGAGACCCAGTACTTC
j_call: TRBJ2-7; clone_size: -; d_call: TRBD2; v_call: TRBV28; cdr3_aa: CASSLISGTYEQYF; cdr3_nt: TGTGCCAGCAGTTTGATTAGCGGGACCTACGAGCAGTACTTC
j_call: TRBJ2-5; clone_size: -; d_call: TRBD1; v_call: TRBV5-4; cdr3_aa: CASSPWDRTPVRKTQYF; cdr3_nt: TGTGCCAGCAGCCCCTGGGACAGGACGCCGGTGAGGAAGACCCAGTACTTC
j_call: TRBJ2-1; clone_size: -; d_call: TRBD2; v_call: TRBV2; cdr3_aa: CASRREGNEQFF; cdr3_nt: TGTGCCAGCAGACGGGAGGGCAATGAGCAGTTCTTC
j_call: TRBJ2-1; clone_size: -; d_call: TRBD1; v_call: TRBV14; cdr3_aa: CASSQARDRNNEQFF; cdr3_nt: TGTGCCAGCAGCCAAGCCCGGGACAGGAACAATGAGCAGTTCTTC
j_call: TRBJ1-6; clone_size: -; d_call: TRBD1; v_call: TRBV5-1; cdr3_aa: CASSLGLGTGDSPLHF; cdr3_nt: TGCGCCAGCAGCTTGGGATTGGGGACAGGGGACTCACCCCTCCACTTT